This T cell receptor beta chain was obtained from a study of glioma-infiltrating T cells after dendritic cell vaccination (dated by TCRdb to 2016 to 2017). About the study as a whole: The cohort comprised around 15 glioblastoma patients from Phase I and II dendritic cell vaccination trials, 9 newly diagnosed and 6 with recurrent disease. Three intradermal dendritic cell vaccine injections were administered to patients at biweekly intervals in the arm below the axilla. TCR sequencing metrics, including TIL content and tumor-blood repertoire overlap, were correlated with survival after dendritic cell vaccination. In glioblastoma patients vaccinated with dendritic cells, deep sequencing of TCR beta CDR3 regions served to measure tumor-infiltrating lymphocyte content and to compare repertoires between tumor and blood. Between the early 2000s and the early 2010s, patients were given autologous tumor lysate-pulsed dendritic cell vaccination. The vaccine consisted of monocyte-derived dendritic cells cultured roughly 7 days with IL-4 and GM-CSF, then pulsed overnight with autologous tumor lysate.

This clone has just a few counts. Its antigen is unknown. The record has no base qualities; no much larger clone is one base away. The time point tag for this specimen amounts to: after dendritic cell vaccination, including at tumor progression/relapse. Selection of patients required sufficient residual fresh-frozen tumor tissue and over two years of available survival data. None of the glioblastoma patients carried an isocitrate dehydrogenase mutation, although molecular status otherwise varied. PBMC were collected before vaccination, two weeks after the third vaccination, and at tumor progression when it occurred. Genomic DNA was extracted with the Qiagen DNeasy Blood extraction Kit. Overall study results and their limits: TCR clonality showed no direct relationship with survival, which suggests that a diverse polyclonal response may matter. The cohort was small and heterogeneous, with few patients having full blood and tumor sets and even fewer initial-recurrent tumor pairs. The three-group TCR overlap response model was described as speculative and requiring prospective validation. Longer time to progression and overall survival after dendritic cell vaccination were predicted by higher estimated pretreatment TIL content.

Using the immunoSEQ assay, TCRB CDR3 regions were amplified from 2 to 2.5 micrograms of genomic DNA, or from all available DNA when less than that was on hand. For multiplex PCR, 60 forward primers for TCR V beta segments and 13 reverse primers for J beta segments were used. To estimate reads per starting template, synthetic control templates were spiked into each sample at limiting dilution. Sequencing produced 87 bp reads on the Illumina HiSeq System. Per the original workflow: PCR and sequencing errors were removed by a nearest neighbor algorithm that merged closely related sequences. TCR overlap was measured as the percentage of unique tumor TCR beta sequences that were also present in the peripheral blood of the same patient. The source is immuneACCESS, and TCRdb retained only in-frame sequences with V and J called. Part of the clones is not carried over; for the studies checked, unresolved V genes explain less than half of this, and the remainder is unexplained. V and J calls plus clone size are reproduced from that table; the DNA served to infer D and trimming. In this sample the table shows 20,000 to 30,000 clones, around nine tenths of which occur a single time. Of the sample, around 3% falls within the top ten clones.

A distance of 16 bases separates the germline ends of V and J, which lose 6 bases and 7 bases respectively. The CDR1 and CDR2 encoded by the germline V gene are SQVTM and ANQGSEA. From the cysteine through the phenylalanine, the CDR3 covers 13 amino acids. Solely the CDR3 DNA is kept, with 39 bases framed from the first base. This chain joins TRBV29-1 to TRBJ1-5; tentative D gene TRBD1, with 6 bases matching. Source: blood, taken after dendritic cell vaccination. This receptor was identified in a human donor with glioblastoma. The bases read TGCAGCGTCGGTGGACAGCTACGGCAGCCCCAGCATTTT. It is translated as CSVGGQLRQPQHF.